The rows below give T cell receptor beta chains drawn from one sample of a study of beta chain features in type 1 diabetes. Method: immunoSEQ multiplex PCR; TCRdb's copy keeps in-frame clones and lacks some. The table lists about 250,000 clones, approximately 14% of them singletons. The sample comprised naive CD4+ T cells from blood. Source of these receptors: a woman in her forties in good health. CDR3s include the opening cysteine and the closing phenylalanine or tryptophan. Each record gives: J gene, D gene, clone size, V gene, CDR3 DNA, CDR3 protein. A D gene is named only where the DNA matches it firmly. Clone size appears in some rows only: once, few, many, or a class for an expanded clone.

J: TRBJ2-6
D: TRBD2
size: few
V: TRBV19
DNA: TGTGCCAGTACCTCGGGGAGGGCTGGGGCCAACGTCCTGACTTTC
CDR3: CASTSGRAGANVLTF

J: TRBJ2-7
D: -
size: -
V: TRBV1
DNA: TGCACCAGCTTGGGGGGTTACGAGCAGTACTTC
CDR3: CTSLGGYEQYF

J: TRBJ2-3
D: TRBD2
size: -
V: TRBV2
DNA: TGTGCCAGCAGAGGACTAGCGGGGAACACAGATACGCAGTATTTT
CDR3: CASRGLAGNTDTQYF

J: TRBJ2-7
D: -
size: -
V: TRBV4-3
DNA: TGCGCCAACAGCCAAGATCAAAACCGAGCCTACGAGCAGTACTTC
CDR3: CANSQDQNRAYEQYF

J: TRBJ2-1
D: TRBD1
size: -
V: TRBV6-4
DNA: TGTGCCAGCAGAGGCCCTGGGACAGCTAGTGAGCAGTTCTTC
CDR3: CASRGPGTASEQFF

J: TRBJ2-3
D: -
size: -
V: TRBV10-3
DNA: TGTGCCATCAGGGGGGGAAGCACAGATACGCAGTATTTT
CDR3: CAIRGGSTDTQYF

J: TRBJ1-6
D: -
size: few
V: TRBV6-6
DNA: TGTGCCAGCAGTTACCAGGGAGGGGTTAATTCACCCCTCCACTTT
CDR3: CASSYQGGVNSPLHF

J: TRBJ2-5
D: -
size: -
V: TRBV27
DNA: TGTGCCAGCAGTTCACAAGAGACCCAGTACTTC
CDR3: CASSSQETQYF

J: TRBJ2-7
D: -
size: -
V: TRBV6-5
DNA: TGTGCCAGCACGAGGACACGACCTGGCTTAGACGAGCAGTACTTC
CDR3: CASTRTRPGLDEQYF

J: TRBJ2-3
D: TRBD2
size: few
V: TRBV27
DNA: TGTGCCTGCGGCTTAGCGGGGTACCCTGGAACGCAGTATTTT
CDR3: CACGLAGYPGTQYF

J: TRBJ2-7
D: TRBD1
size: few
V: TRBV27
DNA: TGTGCCAGCAGCCCGACAGGGGTGGGCTACGAGCAGTACTTC
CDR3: CASSPTGVGYEQYF

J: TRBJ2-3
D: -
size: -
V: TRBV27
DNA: TGTGCCAGCAGACTAAAAGCGACAGATACGCAGTATTTT
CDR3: CASRLKATDTQYF

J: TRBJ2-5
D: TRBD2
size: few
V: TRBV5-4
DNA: TGTGCCAGCAGCTTCCCCAAGAGCGGGGGGGCGGAGACCCAGTACTTC
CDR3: CASSFPKSGGAETQYF

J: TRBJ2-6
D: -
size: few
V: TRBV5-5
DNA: TGTGCCAGCAGCTTGACGGACATTCTGGCCAACGTCCTGACTTTC
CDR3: CASSLTDILANVLTF

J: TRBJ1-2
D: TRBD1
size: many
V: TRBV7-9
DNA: TGTGCCAGCAGCGCTACGGGGACAGGGGGCTCTGGCTACACCTTC
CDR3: CASSATGTGGSGYTF

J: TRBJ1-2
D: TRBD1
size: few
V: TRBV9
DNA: TGTGCCAGCAGCACCGGACAGGGGGCCAGCTATGGCTACACCTTC
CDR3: CASSTGQGASYGYTF

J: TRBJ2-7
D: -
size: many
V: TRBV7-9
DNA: TGTGCCAGCAGCCTCGGACAGACAGGCTACGAGCAGTACTTC
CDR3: CASSLGQTGYEQYF

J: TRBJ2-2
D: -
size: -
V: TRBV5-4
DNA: TGTGCCAGCAGCGGTCGTACAGGGAACACCGGGGAGCTGTTTTTT
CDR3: CASSGRTGNTGELFF

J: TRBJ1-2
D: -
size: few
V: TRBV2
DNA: TGTGCCAGCAGTGAAGGGCAGTTCTATGGCTACACCTTC
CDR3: CASSEGQFYGYTF

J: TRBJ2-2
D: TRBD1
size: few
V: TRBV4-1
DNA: TGCGCCAGCAGCCGAACTAACCCGACAGGGACCGGGGAGCTGTTTTTT
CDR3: CASSRTNPTGTGELFF

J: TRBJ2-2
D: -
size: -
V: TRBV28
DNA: TGTGCCAGCACTGCTCCCCAGGGTATGGGCACCGGGGAGCTGTTTTTT
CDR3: CASTAPQGMGTGELFF

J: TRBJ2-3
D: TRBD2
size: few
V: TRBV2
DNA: TGTGCCAGCAGTGAAGAGAGCGGGGGAACAGATACGCAGTATTTT
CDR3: CASSEESGGTDTQYF

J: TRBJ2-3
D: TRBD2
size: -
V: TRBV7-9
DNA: TGTGCCAGCAGCCTAAGCCCGACTAGCGGGGGGGCAGATACGCAGTATTTT
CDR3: CASSLSPTSGGADTQYF

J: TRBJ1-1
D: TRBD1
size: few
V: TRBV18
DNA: TGTGCCAGCTCACCACAGGGGGCTAGTGAAGCTTTCTTT
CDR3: CASSPQGASEAFF

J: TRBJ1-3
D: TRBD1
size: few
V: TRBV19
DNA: TGTGCCAGTAGTGTCACAGGGGACTTCTCTGGAAACACCATATATTTT
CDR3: CASSVTGDFSGNTIYF

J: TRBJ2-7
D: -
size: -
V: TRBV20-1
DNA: TGCAGTGCTGCGCAAGGGGATGAGCAGTACTTC
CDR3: CSAAQGDEQYF

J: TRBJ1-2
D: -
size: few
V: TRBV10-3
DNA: TGTGCCATCAGTGAGTTGGCAGGCCCTGGCGGCTACACCTTC
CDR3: CAISELAGPGGYTF

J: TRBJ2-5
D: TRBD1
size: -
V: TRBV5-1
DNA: TGCGCCACCGGTCGGACAGGGGAAATTGGAGAGACCCAGTACTTC
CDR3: CATGRTGEIGETQYF

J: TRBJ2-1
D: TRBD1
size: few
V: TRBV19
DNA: TGTGCCAGTAGAATCTCCGGGACAGGGAGTTACAATGAGCAGTTCTTC
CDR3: CASRISGTGSYNEQFF

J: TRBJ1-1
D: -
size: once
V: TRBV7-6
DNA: TGTGCCAGCAGCTTACGGTCCCAAAACACTGAAGCTTTCTTT
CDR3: CASSLRSQNTEAFF

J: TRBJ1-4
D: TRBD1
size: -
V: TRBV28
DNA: TGTGCCAGCAGTGGACAGGGCAACTTTGAAAAACTGTTTTTT
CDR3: CASSGQGNFEKLFF

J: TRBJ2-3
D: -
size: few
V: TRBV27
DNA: TGTGCCAGCAGTTTACTTGGCAGAAGCACAGATACGCAGTATTTT
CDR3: CASSLLGRSTDTQYF

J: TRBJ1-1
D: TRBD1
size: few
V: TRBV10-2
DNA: TGCGCCAGCAAGGACAGGGAGGGGACTGAAGCTTTCTTT
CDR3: CASKDREGTEAFF

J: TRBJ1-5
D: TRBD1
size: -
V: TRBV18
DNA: TGTGCCAGCTCACCGGTCGGGACAGGGGCTAGTCAGCCCCAGCATTTT
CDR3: CASSPVGTGASQPQHF

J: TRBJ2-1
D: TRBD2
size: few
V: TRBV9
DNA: TGTGCCAGCAGCCCCCGGACTAGCGGACTTACTTACAATGAGCAGTTCTTC
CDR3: CASSPRTSGLTYNEQFF

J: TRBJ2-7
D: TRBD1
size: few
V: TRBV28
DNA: TGTGCCAGTCAACAGGGGTCGTACGAGCAGTACTTC
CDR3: CASQQGSYEQYF

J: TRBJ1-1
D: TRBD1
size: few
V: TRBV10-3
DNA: TGTGCCATCAGTGAGTCGAGGGGGCCTGAAGCTTTCTTT
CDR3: CAISESRGPEAFF

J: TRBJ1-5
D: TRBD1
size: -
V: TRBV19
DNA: TGTGCCAGTAGGACAGGGTGGGGGAGCAATCAGCCCCAGCATTTT
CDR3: CASRTGWGSNQPQHF

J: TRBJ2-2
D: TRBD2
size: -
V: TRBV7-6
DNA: TGTGCCAGCAGCCCCAGCGGGGGCCCGAACACCGGGGAGCTGTTTTTT
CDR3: CASSPSGGPNTGELFF

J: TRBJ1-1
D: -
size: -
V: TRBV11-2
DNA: TGTGCCAGCAGCTGGAGTCCTTTGGCGCCGAACACTGAAGCTTTCTTT
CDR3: CASSWSPLAPNTEAFF

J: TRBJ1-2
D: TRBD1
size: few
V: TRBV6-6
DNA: TGTGCCAGCAGTTACCAGACAGGGTTAGGCGGCTACACCTTC
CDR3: CASSYQTGLGGYTF

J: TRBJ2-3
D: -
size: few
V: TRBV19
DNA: TGTGCCAGCTCAGGGCCCACAGATACGCAGTATTTT
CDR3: CASSGPTDTQYF

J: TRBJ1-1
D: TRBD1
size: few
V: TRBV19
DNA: TGTGCCAGTCGACGGACAGGGGGCACGGAGAAAGCTTTCTTT
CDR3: CASRRTGGTEKAFF

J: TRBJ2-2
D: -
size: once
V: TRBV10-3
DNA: TGTGCCATCAGGCAGGGGATGGCCACCGGGGAGCTGTTTTTT
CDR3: CAIRQGMATGELFF

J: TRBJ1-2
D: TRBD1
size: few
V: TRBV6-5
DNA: TGTGCCAGCAGTCCGACAGGGGCGAGCTATGGCTACACCTTC
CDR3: CASSPTGASYGYTF

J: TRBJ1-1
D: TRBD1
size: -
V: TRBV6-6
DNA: TGTGCCAGCAGTTCTGGACAGGGGGTGGGGACTGAAGCTTTCTTT
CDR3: CASSSGQGVGTEAFF

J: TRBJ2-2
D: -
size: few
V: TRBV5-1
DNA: TGCGCCAGCAGCTTGGGGCAGGTTGACACCGGGGAGCTGTTTTTT
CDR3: CASSLGQVDTGELFF

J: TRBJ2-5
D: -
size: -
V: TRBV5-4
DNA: TGTGCCAGCAGCTCCGGTATCGTAACAGGGTCGGAGACCCAGTACTTC
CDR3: CASSSGIVTGSETQYF

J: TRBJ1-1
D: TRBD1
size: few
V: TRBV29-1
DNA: TGCAGCACCGGACAGGGGGCGATAACTGAAGCTTTCTTT
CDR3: CSTGQGAITEAFF

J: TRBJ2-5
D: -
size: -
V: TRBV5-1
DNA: TGCGCCAGCAGCTTGGCTAGGGGGGGGACCCAGTACTTC
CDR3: CASSLARGGTQYF

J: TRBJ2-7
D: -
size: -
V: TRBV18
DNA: TGTGCCAGCTCACCTAGGGTCGGGGAAAACGAGCAGTACTTC
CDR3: CASSPRVGENEQYF

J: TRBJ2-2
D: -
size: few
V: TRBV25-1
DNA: TGTGCCACCTCCAGTCCGGGATGGGGCACCGGGGAGCTGTTTTTT
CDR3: CATSSPGWGTGELFF

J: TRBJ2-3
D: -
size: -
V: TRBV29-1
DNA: TGCAGCGTTGTTCCTAGCACAGATACGCAGTATTTT
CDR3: CSVVPSTDTQYF